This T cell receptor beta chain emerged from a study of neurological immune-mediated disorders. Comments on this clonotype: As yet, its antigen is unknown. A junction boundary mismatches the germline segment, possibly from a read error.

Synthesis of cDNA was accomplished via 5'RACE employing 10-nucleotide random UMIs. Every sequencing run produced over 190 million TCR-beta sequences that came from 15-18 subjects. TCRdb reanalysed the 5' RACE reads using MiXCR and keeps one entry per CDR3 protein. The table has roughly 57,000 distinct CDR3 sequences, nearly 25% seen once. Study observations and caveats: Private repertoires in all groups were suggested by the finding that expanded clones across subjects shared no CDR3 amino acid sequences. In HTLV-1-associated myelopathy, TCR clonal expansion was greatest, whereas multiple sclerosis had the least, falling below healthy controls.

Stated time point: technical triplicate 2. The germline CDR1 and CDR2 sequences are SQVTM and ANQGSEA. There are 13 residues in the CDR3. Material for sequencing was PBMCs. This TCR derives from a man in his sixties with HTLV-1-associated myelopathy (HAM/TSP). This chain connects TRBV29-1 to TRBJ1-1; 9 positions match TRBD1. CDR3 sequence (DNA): TGCAGCGCAGGGGACAGGGTAAACACTGTAGCTTTCTTT. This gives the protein CSAGDRVNTVAFF.